This T cell receptor beta chain was profiled in a study of blood T cell repertoires in COVID-19. The repertoire was sequenced with immunoSEQ multiplex PCR; TCRdb's copy has only in-frame clones and lacks some. The sample carries 85,000 to 100,000 clones, 70% to 80% recorded once. This clone was detected a few times. The specimen sequenced was peripheral blood. The receptor comes from a human donor in a cohort sampled during active COVID-19.

The CDR3 DNA reads TGTGCCAGCAGCTTAGCTCACGGACAGGAGCAGTACTTC. Amino acid sequence: CASSLAHGQEQYF. The V call is TRBV7-2, the J call TRBJ2-7, with D tentatively TRBD1 (6 bases). Germline V gene lookup returns CDR1 SGHTA and CDR2 FQGNSA. V lost 0 bases and J lost 7, with 10 bases in between. The CDR3 is made up of 13 amino acids.